Given below is one TCR beta chain in context. Its antigen is still unknown. This sample stems from a study of cytomegalovirus exposure and HLA in healthy donors. Study conclusions and caveats: In terms of immune exposure information, only CMV serostatus was available.

The V gene's germline CDR1 is MGHRA and CDR2 YSYEKL. The CDR3 loop spans 16 amino acids. V gave up 1 base and J gave up 3 bases; unmatched junction bases: 8. The PCR employed 60 Vbeta primers together with 13 Jbeta primers. Using immunoSEQ multiplex PCR, the repertoire was profiled, and TCRdb retains in-frame clones only, with some absent. This repertoire shows about 150,000 clones, around 80% found once; its top ten account for over 10%. The source is a woman aged 45-60 years in good health and CMV-seropositive. The specimen sequenced was PBMCs. The chain joins TRBV4-1 to TRBJ2-7; 8 nucleotides agree with TRBD1. The CDR3 sequence is CASSQGLDRAIYEQYF. The CDR3 DNA follows: TGCGCCAGCAGCCAAGGCCTGGACAGGGCGATCTACGAGCAGTACTTC.